Below are 25 T cell receptor beta chains sequenced from a single sample in a study of cytomegalovirus exposure and HLA in healthy donors. PCR involved 60 Vbeta and 13 Jbeta primers. Method: immunoSEQ multiplex PCR; TCRdb's copy keeps in-frame clones and lacks some. The sample holds approximately 220,000 clones; approximately 80% are singletons and the top ten take roughly 3.1%. Sequencing input: PBMCs. Receptors originate from a man aged 30-40 years in good health and CMV-seronegative.

V usage is TRBV5-1 and J usage is TRBJ2-1; 9 bases line up with TRBD2. The V segment lost 3 bases and the J segment 2 bases; nucleotides outside the gene matches: 9. The CDR3 has 17 residues. CDR1 and CDR2 (germline): SGHRS, YFSETQ. The CDR3 protein is CASSSRRGGAPYNEQFF. CDR3 DNA sequence: TGCGCCAGCAGCTCCCGGCGCGGGGGGGCCCCCTACAATGAGCAGTTCTTC.

The rearrangement joins TRBV23-1 to TRBJ2-7; 9 bases are shared with TRBD1. TRBV23-1 is reported as an ORF; its role is uncertain. The V gene end was trimmed by 4 bases and the J gene end by 1 base; junction bases not matched to a gene: 11. This CDR3 region has 17 residues. CDR3 DNA: TGCGCCAGCAGTCTTACTTCCGGGACAGGGATATCCTACGAGCAGTACTTC. Its translation is CASSLTSGTGISYEQYF.

The sample holds one count of this clone. The chain joins TRBV4-1 to TRBJ1-3; D call uncertain. Per the germline V gene, CDR1 is MGHRA and CDR2 is YSYEKL. The CDR3 sequence is 16 residues long. V was pared by 6 bases and J by 0 bases, with 15 bases between. The DNA of the CDR3 is TGCGCCAGCAGTTTCAGACTGCCGTACTCTGGAAACACCATATATTTT. Amino acid sequence: CASSFRLPYSGNTIYF.

This clone was counted once. The genes are TRBV5-6 and TRBJ1-5; maybe TRBD1 (5 bases). The CDR3 is made up of 16 amino acids. Germline V gene sequence: CDR1 SGHDT, CDR2 YYEEEE. V was cut by 4 bases and J by 2 bases, with 16 bases left in between. CDR3 protein: CASSTSGGRGNQPQHF. The CDR3 region has the DNA TGTGCCAGCAGCACGTCCGGGGGTAGGGGCAATCAGCCCCAGCATTTT.

CDR3 loop: CASSPWDRPLEQYF. The CDR3 DNA is TGTGCCAGTAGTCCCTGGGACAGGCCCCTTGAGCAGTACTTC. The rearrangement joins TRBV19 to TRBJ2-7, with 8 bases matching TRBD1. CDR3 length: 14 amino acids. The germline gives CDR1 LNHDA, CDR2 SQIVND (reference sequence). With V trimmed by 5 bases and J by 7 bases, 10 bases remained unmatched.

V gene TRBV6-1 combines with J gene TRBJ2-6; perhaps TRBD1 as D (5 bases). The CDR3 runs to 15 residues. CDR1 and CDR2 from the germline V gene are MNHNS and SASEGT. Trimming removed 4 bases from V and 4 bases from J, with 11 bases in between. CDR3: CASSGQSSGANVLTF. The CDR3 DNA is TGTGCCAGCAGTGGACAGTCATCCGGGGCCAACGTCCTGACTTTC.

The chain joins TRBV18 to TRBJ2-7; D is possibly TRBD2 (5 bases). CDR3 length: 12 amino acids. Trimming removed 3 bases from V and 6 bases from J, with 9 bases in between. CDR1 is KGHSH and CDR2 is LQKENI in the germline V gene. CDR3 nucleotides: TGTGCCAGCTCACCGGGCGGGTCCGAGCAGTACTTC. Translating gives CASSPGGSEQYF.

V gene TRBV29-1 combines with J gene TRBJ2-1; a possible D gene is TRBD1 (6 bases). The V gene's germline CDR1 is SQVTM and CDR2 ANQGSEA. Trimming shortened V by 4 bases and J by 1 base, and 11 bases separated the two germline ends. This CDR3 contains 14 residues. In DNA form, the CDR3 reads TGCAGCGTTGGACAGGTGGTTTCCTACAATGAGCAGTTCTTC. This codes for CSVGQVVSYNEQFF.

The chain recombines TRBV5-5 with TRBJ2-7; tentative D call: TRBD2 (6 bases). V gave up 4 bases and J gave up 5 bases, with 28 bases separating them. Germline-derived CDR1 and CDR2 are SGHKS and YYEKEE (reference sequence). The CDR3 is made up of 18 amino acids. CDR3 amino acids: CASSTGHFTLWRGDEQYF. CDR3 DNA: TGTGCCAGCAGCACCGGGCATTTCACTCTTTGGCGCGGGGACGAGCAGTACTTC.

This clone was seen only a few times. This chain uses TRBV5-5 with TRBJ1-2; D gene uncertain. CDR1 and CDR2 (germline): SGHKS, YYEKEE (reference sequence). The CDR3 is made up of 14 amino acids. The germline V and J ends were trimmed by 0 bases and 2 bases, with 8 bases remaining between them. The CDR3 loop is CASSLVATNYGYTF. CDR3 coding DNA: TGTGCCAGCAGCTTGGTAGCGACCAACTATGGCTACACCTTC.

J is TRBJ2-1 and V is TRBV10-3, with 7 nucleotides matching TRBD1. In germline, CDR1 is ENHRY, CDR2 SYGVKD. V shed 8 bases, J shed 8 bases, and the junction held 12 bases outside the gene matches. This CDR3 has 14 amino acids. For the CDR3, the DNA is TGTGCCATCGGGTGGTCAGGGGGTCTCCATGAGCAGTTCTTC. Encoded protein: CAIGWSGGLHEQFF.

The rearrangement uses TRBV5-1 and TRBJ2-5, with D tentatively TRBD2 (6 bases). CDR3 length: 16 residues. CDR1 and CDR2 from the germline V gene are SGHRS and YFSETQ. The V gene lost 4 bases and the J gene lost 5 bases, with 21 bases spanning the gap. The CDR3 bases are TGCGCCAGCAGCCCCTCATTAGGTCGGGGGAGGGAGACCCAGTACTTC. It yields the protein CASSPSLGRGRETQYF.

This chain joins TRBV11-2 and TRBJ2-7; TRBD1 is a possible D gene (6 bases). Trimming shortened V by 3 bases and J by 2 bases, and 11 bases separated the two germline ends. Germline V gene data show CDR1 as SGHAT and CDR2 as FQNNGV. The CDR3 length is 14 residues. The CDR3 DNA reads TGTGCCAGCAGCTTCGAGACAGGTCCCTACGAGCAGTACTTC. As protein: CASSFETGPYEQYF.

The chain links TRBV28 to TRBJ2-7; D remains ambiguous. The germline V and J ends were trimmed by 1 base and 1 base, with 11 bases remaining between them. Germline V gives CDR1 MDHEN, CDR2 SYDVKM. This CDR3 contains 15 residues. The CDR3 loop reads CASSLSAVLSYEQYF. The CDR3 bases are TGTGCCAGCAGTTTATCGGCGGTGCTATCCTACGAGCAGTACTTC.

V and J are TRBV19 and TRBJ2-2, with D hard to call. V gave up 3 bases and J gave up 5 bases, with 4 bases separating them. The germline CDR1 and CDR2 sequences are LNHDA and SQIVND (reference sequence). The CDR3 spans 12 residues. The chain's CDR3 is CASSMRTGELFF. For the CDR3, the DNA is TGTGCCAGTAGTATGAGGACCGGGGAGCTGTTTTTT.

The CDR3 DNA is TGTGCCAGCAGCTTATTAGCCACGTCCTACGAGCAGTACTTC. Protein sequence: CASSLLATSYEQYF. The V gene is TRBV7-8, the J gene TRBJ2-7; D not resolved. CDR3 size: 14 residues. Germline CDR1 reads SGHVS; CDR2 reads FQNEAQ. V was shortened by 2 bases and J by 1 base, with 9 bases between the two germline ends.

The V gene is TRBV28, the J gene TRBJ1-6, with D possibly matching TRBD1 (6 bases). Germline CDR1 is MDHEN and CDR2 is SYDVKM. V was shortened by 8 bases and J by 14 bases, with 28 bases between the two germline ends. This CDR3 comprises 16 residues. The DNA of the CDR3 is TGTGCCAGCCCAGCCGGGCGGACAGACTCTTATTCTTCCCTCCACTTT. Amino acid sequence: CASPAGRTDSYSSLHF.

This clone was picked up one time. CDR3 coding DNA: TGTGCCAGCAGCTCCGCCCCGACATTCCAAGAGACCCAGTACTTC. Amino acid sequence: CASSSAPTFQETQYF. The chain recombines TRBV11-1 with TRBJ2-5; unclear D gene. The germline V gene encodes CDR1 SGHAT and CDR2 FQDESV (reference sequence). The V and J ends lost 4 bases and 1 base respectively, with 13 bases between them. The CDR3 contains 15 residues. Looking up the rest from reference TRBV11-1 and TRBJ2-5 gives the full variable domain: EAEVAQSPRYKITEKSQAVAFWCDPISGHATLYWYRQILGQGPELLVQFQDESVVDDSQLPKDRFSAERLKGVDSTLKIQPAELGDSAMYLCASSSAPTFQETQYFGPGTRLLVL.

This chain links TRBV7-8 with TRBJ1-5; TRBD1 is a possible D gene (6 bases). CDR1 is SGHVS and CDR2 is FQNEAQ in the germline V gene. This CDR3 is built from 14 residues. V gave up 1 base and J gave up 6 bases, with 10 bases separating them. The CDR3 loop reads CASSLVRGAQPQHF. The DNA for the CDR3 is TGTGCCAGCAGCTTAGTTCGGGGGGCTCAGCCCCAGCATTTT.

This clone was recorded once. The rearrangement joins TRBV5-8 to TRBJ1-5; possible D gene TRBD1, 5 bases. The length of the CDR3 is 14 residues. V was clipped by 0 bases and J by 3 bases, with 7 bases between them. Germline CDR1 reads SGHTS; CDR2 reads YDEGEE. CDR3 residues: CASSLGQFNQPQHF. The CDR3 DNA sequence: TGTGCCAGCAGCTTGGGACAGTTCAATCAGCCCCAGCATTTT.

The rearrangement uses TRBV7-9 and TRBJ2-7, with D possibly TRBD1 on 6 matching bases. The length of the CDR3 is 15 residues. V lost 1 base, J lost 4 bases, and 14 bases lay in between. CDR1 is SEHNR, CDR2 FQNEAQ, per germline (reference sequence). CDR3 nucleotides: TGTGCCAGCAGCTTAGTCCCAGGGGTTCAGTACGAGCAGTACTTC. It is translated as CASSLVPGVQYEQYF.

V usage is TRBV6-1 and J usage is TRBJ1-1, with 7 bases lining up with TRBD1. The ends lost 4 bases at V and 2 bases at J; junction bases unmatched: 4. The CDR3 contains 14 residues. The germline gives CDR1 MNHNS, CDR2 SASEGT. The DNA of the CDR3 is TGTGCCAGCAGTGGTACAGGGGACAACACTGAAGCTTTCTTT. The encoded protein is CASSGTGDNTEAFF.

This clone came up a few times. This rearrangement joins TRBV4-1 to TRBJ1-2, with 7 bases matching TRBD1. Trimming cost V 2 bases and J 3 bases; bases outside gene matches: 6. CDR1 MGHRA and CDR2 YSYEKL come from the germline V gene. The CDR3 sequence is 15 residues long. Here the CDR3 DNA reads TGCGCCAGCAGCCAAACAGGGGATCCCTACTATGGCTACACCTTC. Translation: CASSQTGDPYYGYTF.

The chain joins TRBV18 to TRBJ2-3; D remains ambiguous. The V gene's germline CDR1 is KGHSH and CDR2 LQKENI. The CDR3 covers 12 residues. Deletions cut 3 bases from V and 5 bases from J, with 6 bases between. CDR3 in DNA: TGTGCCAGCTCACCGGAGCAAGATACGCAGTATTTT. Protein: CASSPEQDTQYF.

On this clone: Distinct nucleotide sequences in the sample also encode this CDR3. The chain recombines TRBV2 with TRBJ1-5, with 8 bases lining up with TRBD1. The CDR3 length is 15 residues. Looked up from germline, CDR1 is SNHLY and CDR2 is FYNNEI. V dropped 10 bases and J dropped 6; count of bases not matched to a gene: 14. In DNA form, the CDR3 reads TGTGCCACCAAGGGGGAACAGGGGGAACGTCAGCCCCAGCATTTT. It translates to CATKGEQGERQPQHF.